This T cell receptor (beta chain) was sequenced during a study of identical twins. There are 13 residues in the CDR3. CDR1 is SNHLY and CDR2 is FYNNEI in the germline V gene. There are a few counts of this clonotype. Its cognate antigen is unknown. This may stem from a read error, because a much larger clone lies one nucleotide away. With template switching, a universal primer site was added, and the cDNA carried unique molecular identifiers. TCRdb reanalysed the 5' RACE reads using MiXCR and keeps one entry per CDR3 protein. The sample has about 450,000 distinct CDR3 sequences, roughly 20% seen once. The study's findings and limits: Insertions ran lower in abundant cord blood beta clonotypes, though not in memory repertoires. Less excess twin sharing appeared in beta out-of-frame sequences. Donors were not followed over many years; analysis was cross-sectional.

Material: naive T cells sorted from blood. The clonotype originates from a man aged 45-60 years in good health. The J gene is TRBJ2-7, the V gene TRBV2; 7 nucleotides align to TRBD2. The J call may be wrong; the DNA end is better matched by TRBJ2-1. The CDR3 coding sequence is TGTGCCAGCAGCGGACTAGTTGACTACGAGCAGTTCTTC. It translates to CASSGLVDYEQFF.